This T cell receptor (beta chain) was sequenced during a study of T cell responses to AZD1222 COVID-19 vaccine. With respect to this clone: The antigen is undetermined.

Study-wide results and caveats: Repertoires were obtained solely post-peak T cell response. Nearly half of spike-specific TCRs reportedly target unmutated variant regions.

Using immunoSEQ multiplex PCR, the repertoire was profiled, and TCRdb retains in-frame clones only, with some absent. The sample carries around 120,000 clones, around 95% recorded once. The CDR3 sequence is 12 residues long. Germline V gene data show CDR1 as SEHNR and CDR2 as FQNEAQ (reference sequence). The V and J ends lost 4 bases and 5 bases respectively, with 9 bases between them. This chain joins TRBV7-9 and TRBJ2-7; no reliable D call. This sequence was found in an adult in good health. The material sequenced was peripheral blood, taken on day 0 of AZD1222 vaccination. CDR3 in amino acids: CASSSLVDEQYF. Here the CDR3 DNA reads TGTGCCAGCAGCTCCCTTGTCGACGAGCAGTACTTC.